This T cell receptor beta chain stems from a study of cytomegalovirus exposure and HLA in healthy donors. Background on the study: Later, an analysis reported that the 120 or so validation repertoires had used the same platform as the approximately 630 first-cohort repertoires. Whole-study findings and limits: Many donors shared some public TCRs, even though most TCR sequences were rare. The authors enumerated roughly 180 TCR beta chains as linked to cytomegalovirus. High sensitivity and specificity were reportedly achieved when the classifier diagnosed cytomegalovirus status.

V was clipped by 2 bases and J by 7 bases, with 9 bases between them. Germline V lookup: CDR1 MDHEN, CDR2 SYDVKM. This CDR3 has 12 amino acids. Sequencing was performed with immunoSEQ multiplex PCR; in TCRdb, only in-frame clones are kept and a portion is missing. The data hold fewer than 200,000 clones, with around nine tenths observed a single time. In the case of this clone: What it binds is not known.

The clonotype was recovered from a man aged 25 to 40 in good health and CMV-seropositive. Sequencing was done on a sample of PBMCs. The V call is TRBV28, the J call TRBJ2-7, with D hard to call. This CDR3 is CASSLGRREQYF. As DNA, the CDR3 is TGTGCCAGCAGTTTAGGTAGACGAGAGCAGTACTTC. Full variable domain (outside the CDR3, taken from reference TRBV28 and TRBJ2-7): DVKVTQSSRYLVKRTGEKVFLECVQDMDHENMFWYRQDPGLGLRLIYFSYDVKMKEKGDIPEGYSVSREKKERFSLILESASTNQTSMYLCASSLGRREQYFGPGTRLTVT.